This TCR beta chain is from a study of Ad26.COV2.S vaccination and SARS-CoV-2 variants. Study-wide context: Ad26.COV2.S given intramuscularly, once or twice 56 days apart.

The treatment: around 19 received Ad26.COV2.S at low or high dose, single or two shots; about five received placebo; per-sample allocation not given. Sampling took place 63 days after the first vaccine or placebo injection. The sample came from a Boston adult aged 18-55 years. Details on this clone: The antigen is undetermined.

Study observations and caveats: Breadth of non-spike TCRs did not differ between vaccinees and placebo recipients. Vaccinees displayed broader spike-specific TCR repertoires than placebo recipients.

The protocol was immunoSEQ multiplex PCR, while the TCRdb copy is restricted to in-frame clones and leaves out a portion. The sample has more than 400,000 clones, roughly 90% seen once. The CDR3 contains 14 residues. CDR1 LGHNT and CDR2 FRNRAP come from the germline V gene. V shed 1 base and J shed 6 bases, with 10 bases lying between them. The sequence came from a person between 18 and 65 years old who received the Ad26.COV2.S COVID-19 vaccine or a placebo. The rearrangement uses TRBV12-5 and TRBJ2-1; D gene ambiguous. The source material was peripheral blood, sampled in a trial of Ad26.COV2.S vaccine versus placebo. CDR3 region: CASGLGFGSNEQFF. For the CDR3, the DNA is TGTGCTAGTGGTTTGGGTTTCGGGTCCAATGAGCAGTTCTTC.